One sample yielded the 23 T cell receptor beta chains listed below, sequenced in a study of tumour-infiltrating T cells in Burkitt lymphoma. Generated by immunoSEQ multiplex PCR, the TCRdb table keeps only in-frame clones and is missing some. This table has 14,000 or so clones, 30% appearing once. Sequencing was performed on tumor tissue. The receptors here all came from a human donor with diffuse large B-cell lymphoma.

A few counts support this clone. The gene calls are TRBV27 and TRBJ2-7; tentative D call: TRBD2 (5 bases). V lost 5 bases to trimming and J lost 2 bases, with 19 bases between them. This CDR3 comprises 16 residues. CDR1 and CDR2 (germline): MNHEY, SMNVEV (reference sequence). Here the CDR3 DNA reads TGTGCCAGCAGTCAGGCACCCGGGATAGGCCCCTACGAGCAGTACTTC. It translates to CASSQAPGIGPYEQYF.

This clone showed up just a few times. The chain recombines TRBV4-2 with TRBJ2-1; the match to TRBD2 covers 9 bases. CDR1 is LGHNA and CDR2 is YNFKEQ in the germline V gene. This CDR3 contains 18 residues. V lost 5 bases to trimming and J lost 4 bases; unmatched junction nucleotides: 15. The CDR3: CASSGVLGGRETYNEQFF. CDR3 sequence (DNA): TGTGCCAGCAGCGGGGTTTTGGGCGGGAGGGAAACATACAATGAGCAGTTCTTC.

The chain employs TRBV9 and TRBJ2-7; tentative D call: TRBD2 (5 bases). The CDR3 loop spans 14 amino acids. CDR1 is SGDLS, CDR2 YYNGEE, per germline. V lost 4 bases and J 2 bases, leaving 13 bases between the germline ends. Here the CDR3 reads CASSPPERTYEQYF. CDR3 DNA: TGTGCCAGCAGCCCTCCCGAGCGGACCTACGAGCAGTACTTC.

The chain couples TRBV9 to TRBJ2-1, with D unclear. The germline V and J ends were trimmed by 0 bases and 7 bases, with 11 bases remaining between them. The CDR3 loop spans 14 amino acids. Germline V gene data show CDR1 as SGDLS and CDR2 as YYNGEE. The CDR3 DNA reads TGTGCCAGCAGCGTAGAAGACGCCCCAAATGAGCAGTTCTTC. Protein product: CASSVEDAPNEQFF.

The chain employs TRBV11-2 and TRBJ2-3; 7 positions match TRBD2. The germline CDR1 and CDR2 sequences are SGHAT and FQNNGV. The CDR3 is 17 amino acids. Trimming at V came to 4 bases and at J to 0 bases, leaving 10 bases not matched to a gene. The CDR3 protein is CASSYRLIAGSTDTQYF. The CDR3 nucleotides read TGTGCCAGCAGCTACAGGCTGATAGCGGGTAGCACAGATACGCAGTATTTT.

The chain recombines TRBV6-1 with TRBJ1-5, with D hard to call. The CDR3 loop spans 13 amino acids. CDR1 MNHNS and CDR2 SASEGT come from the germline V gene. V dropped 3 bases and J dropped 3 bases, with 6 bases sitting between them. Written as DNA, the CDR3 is TGTGCCAGCAGTGACAGTTTCAATCAGCCCCAGCATTTT. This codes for CASSDSFNQPQHF.

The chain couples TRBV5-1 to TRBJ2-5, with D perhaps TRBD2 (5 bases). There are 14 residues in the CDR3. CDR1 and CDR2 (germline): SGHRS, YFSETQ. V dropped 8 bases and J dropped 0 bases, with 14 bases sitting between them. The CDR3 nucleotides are TGCGCCAGTTGGAGGCCCAGTGACCAAGAGACCCAGTACTTC. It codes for CASWRPSDQETQYF.

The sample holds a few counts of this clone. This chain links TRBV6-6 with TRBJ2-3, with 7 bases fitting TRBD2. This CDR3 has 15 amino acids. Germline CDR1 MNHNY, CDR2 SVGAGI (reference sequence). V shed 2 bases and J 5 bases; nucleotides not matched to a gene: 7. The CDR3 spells CASSYRAGDLDTQYF. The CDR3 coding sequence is TGTGCCAGCAGTTACAGGGCGGGAGATCTAGATACGCAGTATTTT.

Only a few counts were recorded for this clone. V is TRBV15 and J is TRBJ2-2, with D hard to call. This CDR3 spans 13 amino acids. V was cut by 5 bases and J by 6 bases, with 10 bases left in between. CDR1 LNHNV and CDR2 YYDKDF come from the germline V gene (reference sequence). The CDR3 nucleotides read TGTGCCACCAGCGCACAAGACGCCGGGGAGCTGTTTTTT. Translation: CATSAQDAGELFF.

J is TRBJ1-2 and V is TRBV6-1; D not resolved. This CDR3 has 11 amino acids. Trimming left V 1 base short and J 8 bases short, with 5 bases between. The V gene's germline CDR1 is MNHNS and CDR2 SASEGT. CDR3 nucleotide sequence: TGTGCCAGCAGTGAAGTTGGGGGCTACACCTTC. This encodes CASSEVGGYTF.

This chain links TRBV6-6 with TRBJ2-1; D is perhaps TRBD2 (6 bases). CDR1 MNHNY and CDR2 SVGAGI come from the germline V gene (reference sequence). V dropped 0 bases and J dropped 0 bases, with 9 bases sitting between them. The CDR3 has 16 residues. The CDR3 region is CASSYSTRVSYNEQFF. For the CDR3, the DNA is TGTGCCAGCAGTTACTCGACTAGGGTCTCCTACAATGAGCAGTTCTTC.

The CDR3 region is CASSVAGANVLTF. The CDR3 DNA follows: TGTGCCAGCAGCGTAGCTGGGGCCAACGTCCTGACTTTC. The V call is TRBV9, the J call TRBJ2-6; no clear D gene. The length of the CDR3 is 13 residues. Germline values: CDR1 SGDLS, CDR2 YYNGEE. With 0 bases removed from V and 2 bases from J, the gap between germline ends came to 0 bases.

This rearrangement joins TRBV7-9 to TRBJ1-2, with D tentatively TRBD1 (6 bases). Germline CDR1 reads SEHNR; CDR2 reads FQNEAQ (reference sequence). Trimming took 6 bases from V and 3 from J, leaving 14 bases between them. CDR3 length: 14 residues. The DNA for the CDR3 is TGTGCCAGCAGGCCTGGGGGGGCCGACTATGGCTACACCTTC. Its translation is CASRPGGADYGYTF.

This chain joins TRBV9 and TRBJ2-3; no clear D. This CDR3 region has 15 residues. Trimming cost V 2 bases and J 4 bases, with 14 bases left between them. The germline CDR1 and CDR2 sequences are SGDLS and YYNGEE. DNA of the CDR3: TGTGCCAGCAGCGTCGATCATGGGTTGGCAGATACGCAGTATTTT. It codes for CASSVDHGLADTQYF.

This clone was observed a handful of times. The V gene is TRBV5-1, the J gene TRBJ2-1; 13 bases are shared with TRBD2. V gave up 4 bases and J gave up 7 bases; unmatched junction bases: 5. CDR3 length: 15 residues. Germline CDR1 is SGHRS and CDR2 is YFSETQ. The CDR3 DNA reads TGCGCCAGCAGCGGGGGGACTAGCGGGATTAATGAGCAGTTCTTC. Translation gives CASSGGTSGINEQFF. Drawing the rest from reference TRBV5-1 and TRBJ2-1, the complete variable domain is KAGVTQTPRYLIKTRGQQVTLSCSPISGHRSVSWYQQTPGQGLQFLFEYFSETQRNKGNFPGRFSGRQFSNSRSEMNVSTLELGDSALYLCASSGGTSGINEQFFGPGTRLTVL.

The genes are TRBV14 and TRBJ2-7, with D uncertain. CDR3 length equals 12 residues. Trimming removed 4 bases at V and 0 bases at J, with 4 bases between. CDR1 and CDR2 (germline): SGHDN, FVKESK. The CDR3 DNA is TGTGCCAGCAGCCGAGTCTCCTACGAGCAGTACTTC. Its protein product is CASSRVSYEQYF.

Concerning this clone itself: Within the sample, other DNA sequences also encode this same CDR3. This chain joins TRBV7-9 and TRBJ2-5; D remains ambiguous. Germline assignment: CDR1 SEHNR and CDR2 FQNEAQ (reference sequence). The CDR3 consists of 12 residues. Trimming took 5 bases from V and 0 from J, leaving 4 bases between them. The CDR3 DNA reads TGTGCCAGCAGCCGAGACCAAGAGACCCAGTACTTC. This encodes CASSRDQETQYF.

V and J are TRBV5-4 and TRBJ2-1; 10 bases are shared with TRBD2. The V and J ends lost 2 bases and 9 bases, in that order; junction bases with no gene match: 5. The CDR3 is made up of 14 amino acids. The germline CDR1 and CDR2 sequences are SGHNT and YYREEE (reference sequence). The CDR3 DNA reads TGTGCCAGCAGCTTAGCGGGAGGGCCCCGTGAGCAGTTCTTC. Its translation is CASSLAGGPREQFF.

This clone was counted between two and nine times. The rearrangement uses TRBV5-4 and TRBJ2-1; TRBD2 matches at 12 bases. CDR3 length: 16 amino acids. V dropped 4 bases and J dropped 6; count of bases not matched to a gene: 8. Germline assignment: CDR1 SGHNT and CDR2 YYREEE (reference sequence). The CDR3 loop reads CASSPMGLAGVNEQFF. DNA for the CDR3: TGTGCCAGCAGCCCAATGGGACTAGCGGGCGTCAATGAGCAGTTCTTC.

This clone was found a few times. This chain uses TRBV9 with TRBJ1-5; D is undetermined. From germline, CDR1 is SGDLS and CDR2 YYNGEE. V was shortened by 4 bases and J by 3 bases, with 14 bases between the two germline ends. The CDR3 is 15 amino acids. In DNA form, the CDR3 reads TGTGCCAGCAGCCCCGCGGACGGATTCAATCAGCCCCAGCATTTT. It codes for CASSPADGFNQPQHF.

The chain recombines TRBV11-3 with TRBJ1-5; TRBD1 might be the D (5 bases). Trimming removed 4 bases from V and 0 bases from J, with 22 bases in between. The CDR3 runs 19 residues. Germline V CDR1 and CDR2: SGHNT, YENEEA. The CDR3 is CASSSRVPFHKYSNQPQHF. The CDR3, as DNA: TGTGCCAGCAGCTCCAGGGTACCCTTTCATAAGTATAGCAATCAGCCCCAGCATTTT. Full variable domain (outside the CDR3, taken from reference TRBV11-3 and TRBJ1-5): EAGVVQSPRYKIIEKKQPVAFWCNPISGHNTLYWYLQNLGQGPELLIRYENEEAVDDSQLPKDRFSAERLKGVDSTLKIQPAELGDSAVYLCASSSRVPFHKYSNQPQHFGDGTRLSIL.

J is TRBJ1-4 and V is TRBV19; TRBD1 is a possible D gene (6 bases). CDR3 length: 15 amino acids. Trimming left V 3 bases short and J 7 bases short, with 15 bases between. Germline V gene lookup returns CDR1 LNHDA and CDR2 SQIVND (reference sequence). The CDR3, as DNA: TGTGCCAGTAGTATGTGGGCAGGGGAGTCTGAAAAACTGTTTTTT. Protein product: CASSMWAGESEKLFF.

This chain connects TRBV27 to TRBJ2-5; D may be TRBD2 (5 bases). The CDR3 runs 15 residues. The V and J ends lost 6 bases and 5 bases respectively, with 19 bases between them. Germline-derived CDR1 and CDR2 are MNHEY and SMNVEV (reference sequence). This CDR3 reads CASRARLALGETQYF. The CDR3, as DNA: TGTGCCAGCAGGGCTCGTCTAGCCCTTGGGGAGACCCAGTACTTC.